The rows below give T cell receptor beta chains drawn from one sample of a study of shared clonotypes between healthy human individuals. Measured with immunoSEQ multiplex PCR; TCRdb has only the in-frame clones, and not every one. The sample lists hundreds of thousands of clones, almost 97% occurring once. The sequenced sample consisted of naive CD4+ T cells sorted from blood. These receptors were obtained from a woman aged 25-40 years in good health. The CDR3 runs from the conserved cysteine through the conserved F or W. The D gene is left open where the match is weak.

D gene	V gene	J gene	CDR3 protein	CDR3 DNA
NA	TRBV7-9	TRBJ1-1	CASSPRLVRNTEAFF	TGTGCCAGCAGCCCCCGTCTTGTGCGGAACACTGAAGCTTTCTTT
NA	TRBV28	TRBJ2-6	CASSLIGSRGANVLTF	TGTGCCAGCAGTTTAATCGGGAGTCGTGGGGCCAACGTCCTGACTTTC
NA	TRBV25-1	TRBJ2-1	CASSVVGPAYNEQFF	TGTGCCAGCAGTGTTGTAGGCCCCGCCTACAATGAGCAGTTCTTC
TRBD1	TRBV28	TRBJ2-1	CASSTGGSYNEQFF	TGTGCCAGCTCGACAGGGGGCTCCTACAATGAGCAGTTCTTC
NA	TRBV19	TRBJ1-5	CASSIPNNQPQHF	TGTGCCAGTAGTATCCCCAACAATCAGCCCCAGCATTTT
NA	TRBV28	TRBJ2-1	CASSFYNEQFF	TGTGCCAGCAGTTTCTACAATGAGCAGTTCTTC
NA	TRBV28	TRBJ1-6	CASSSGPLGSPLHF	TGTGCCAGCAGTTCTGGGCCCCTAGGTTCACCCCTCCACTTT
TRBD2	TRBV29-1	TRBJ2-7	CSVPGLAGDEQYF	TGCAGCGTTCCGGGACTAGCGGGAGACGAGCAGTACTTC
TRBD2	TRBV28	TRBJ2-2	CATIGLAYTGELFF	TGTGCCACCATAGGACTAGCGTACACCGGGGAGCTGTTTTTT
NA	TRBV29-1	TRBJ2-1	CSVENLRLEWRLNEQFF	TGCAGCGTTGAAAACCTCCGCCTCGAGTGGAGATTGAATGAGCAGTTCTTC
TRBD2	TRBV18	TRBJ2-7	CASSPVPSGNNYEQYF	TGTGCCAGCTCACCGGTACCTAGCGGGAACAACTACGAGCAGTACTTC
NA	TRBV5-6	TRBJ1-4	CASSLITTNEKLFF	TGTGCCAGCAGCTTAATTACAACTAATGAAAAACTGTTTTTT
TRBD1	TRBV28	TRBJ2-7	CASSGPTGASYEQYF	TGTGCCAGCAGTGGACCGACAGGGGCCTCCTACGAGCAGTACTTC
NA	TRBV28	TRBJ2-3	CASSRTPRRSTDTQYF	TGTGCCAGCAGTCGAACCCCTCGGCGGAGCACAGATACGCAGTATTTT